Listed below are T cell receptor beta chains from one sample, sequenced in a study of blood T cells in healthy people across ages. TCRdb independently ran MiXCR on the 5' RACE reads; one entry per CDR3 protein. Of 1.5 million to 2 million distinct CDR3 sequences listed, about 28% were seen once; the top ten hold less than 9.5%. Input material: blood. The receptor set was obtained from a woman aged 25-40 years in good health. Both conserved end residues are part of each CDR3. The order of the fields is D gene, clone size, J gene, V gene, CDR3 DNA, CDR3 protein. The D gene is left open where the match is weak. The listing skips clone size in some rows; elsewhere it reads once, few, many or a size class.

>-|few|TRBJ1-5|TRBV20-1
TGCAGTGCTAGAGGGGCGGGGCAGCCCCAGCATTTT
CSARGAGQPQHF
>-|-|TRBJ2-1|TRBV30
TGTGCCACAACATCGGGTAGTGAGCAGTTCTTC
CATTSGSEQFF
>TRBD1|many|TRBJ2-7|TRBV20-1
TGCAGTGCTTCTCCCGGACAGGGGGAATCCTACGAGCAGTACTTC
CSASPGQGESYEQYF
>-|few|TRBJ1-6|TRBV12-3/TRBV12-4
TGTGCCAGTGATCCAGGGCTGGAGCAACCCCTCCACTTT
CASDPGLEQPLHF
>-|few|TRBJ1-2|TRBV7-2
TGTGCCAGCAGCCGCGCCGGGACACTGGGGGGCTACACCTTC
CASSRAGTLGGYTF
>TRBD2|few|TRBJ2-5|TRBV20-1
TGCAGTGCTTCGCCTAGCGGGAGGGCCGGGGAGACCCAGTACTTC
CSASPSGRAGETQYF
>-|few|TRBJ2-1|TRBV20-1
TGCAGTGCTAGTTTCGGGGTAGCGGACAATGAGCAGTTCTTC
CSASFGVADNEQFF
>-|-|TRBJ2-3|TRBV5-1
TGCGCCAGCAGCTTGGTACTAGGACATAAAGTCACAGATACGCAGTATTTT
CASSLVLGHKVTDTQYF
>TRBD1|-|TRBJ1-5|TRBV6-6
TGTGCCAGCAGCACTACTGGGACAGGGAGAGATCAGCCCCAGCATTTT
CASSTTGTGRDQPQHF
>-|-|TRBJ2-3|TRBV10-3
TGTGCCAGTACGATGACTAGCACAGATACGCAGTATTTT
CASTMTSTDTQYF
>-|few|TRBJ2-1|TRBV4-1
TGCGCCAGCAGCCAAAGGGACTCCTCGGGGAGCAATGAGCAGTTCTTC
CASSQRDSSGSNEQFF
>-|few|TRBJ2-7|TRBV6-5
TGTGCCAGCAGTCCCGCCCTTTCCTACGAGCGGTACTTC
CASSPALSYERYF
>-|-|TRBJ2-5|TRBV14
TGTGCCAGCAGCCAACCCCCGGGAGCCCAAGAGACCCAGTACTTC
CASSQPPGAQETQYF
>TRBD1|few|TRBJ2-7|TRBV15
TGTGCCACCAGCAGGGAAAAAGGGGGCGGCGTTGGGTACGAGCAGTACTTC
CATSREKGGGVGYEQYF
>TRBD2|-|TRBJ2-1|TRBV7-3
TGTGCCAGCAGCTTATTTCCTAGCGGGGTGGGGAGCTCCTACAATGAGCAGTTCTTC
CASSLFPSGVGSSYNEQFF
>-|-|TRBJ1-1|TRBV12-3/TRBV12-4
TGTGCCAGCAGCGTCCAGGGGTCGAAGACTGAAGCTTTCTTT
CASSVQGSKTEAFF
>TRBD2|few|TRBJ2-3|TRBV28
TGTGCCAGCAGACCGGCGGGGGGGGGCACAGATACGCAGTATTTT
CASRPAGGGTDTQYF
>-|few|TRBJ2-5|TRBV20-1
TGCAGTGCTAATGCCGGGGACGGATTAGAGGAGACCCAGTACTTC
CSANAGDGLEETQYF
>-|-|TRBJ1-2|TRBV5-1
TGCGCCAGCAGGCCCGGGGACAATAGAGGCTACACCTTC
CASRPGDNRGYTF
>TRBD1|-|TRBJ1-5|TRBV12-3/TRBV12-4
TGTGCCAGCAGTCTCCTCCGGGACAGGGGAAGGGTGGTAAGCAATCAGCCCCAGCATTTT
CASSLLRDRGRVVSNQPQHF
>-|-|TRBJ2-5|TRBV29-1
TGCGGCGTTGAAAATGCCGGGAGCGCAGAGACCCAGTACTTC
CGVENAGSAETQYF
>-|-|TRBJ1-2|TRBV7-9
TGTGCCAGCAGCTTTGGATCCGGGACGGGCTACACCTTC
CASSFGSGTGYTF
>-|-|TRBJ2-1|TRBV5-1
TGCGCCAGCAGCTTGCGGGGGCAAGGGGAGCAGTTCTTC
CASSLRGQGEQFF
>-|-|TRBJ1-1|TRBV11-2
TGTGCCAGCAGAGAGGTGTTCACTGAAGCTTTCTTT
CASREVFTEAFF
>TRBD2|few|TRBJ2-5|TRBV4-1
TGCGCCAGCAGCCAGTATAGCGGGGTCCAGTACTTC
CASSQYSGVQYF
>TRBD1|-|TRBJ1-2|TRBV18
TGTGCCAGCTCACCACTTAGTCCCGGGACAGACTATGGCTACACCTTC
CASSPLSPGTDYGYTF
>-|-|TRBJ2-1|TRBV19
TGTGCCAGTACCTTAAGGGACGGAAGCTCCTACAATGAGCAGTTCTTC
CASTLRDGSSYNEQFF
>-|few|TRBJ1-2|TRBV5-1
TGCGCCAGCAGCTCCCCGGGGGACCTCTATGGCTACACCTTC
CASSSPGDLYGYTF
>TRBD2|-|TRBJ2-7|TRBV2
TGTGCCAGCAGTGAGGAGCGGGGGAGCGAGCAGTACTTC
CASSEERGSEQYF
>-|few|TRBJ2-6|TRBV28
TGTGCCAGCATGAACAGGATCCACTCTGGGGCCAACGTCCTGACTTTC
CASMNRIHSGANVLTF
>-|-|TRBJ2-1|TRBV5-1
TGCGCCAGCAGCTTGGCTTACGGGAGCTCCTACAATGAGCAGTTCTTC
CASSLAYGSSYNEQFF
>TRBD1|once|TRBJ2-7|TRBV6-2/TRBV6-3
TGTGCCAGCACCGAGAGAGGACAGGCCTACGAGCAGTACTTC
CASTERGQAYEQYF
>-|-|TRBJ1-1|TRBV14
TGTGCCAGCAGCGAACGGCGGGCCCTGGGGACTGAAGCTTTCTTT
CASSERRALGTEAFF
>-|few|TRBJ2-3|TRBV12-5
TGTGCTAGTGGTTTGTTCAGGGGATTCACAGATACGCAGTATTTT
CASGLFRGFTDTQYF
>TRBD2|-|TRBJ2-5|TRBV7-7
TGTGTCAGCAGTCAAGGACTAGCGGGCGTAGATGAGCAGTACTTC
CVSSQGLAGVDEQYF
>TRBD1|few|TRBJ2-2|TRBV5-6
TGTGCCAGCAGGGACAGGGTAACCGACGGGGAGCTGTTTTTT
CASRDRVTDGELFF
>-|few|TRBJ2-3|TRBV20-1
TGCAGTGCTAGTTTGCCAAATACGCAGTATTTT
CSASLPNTQYF
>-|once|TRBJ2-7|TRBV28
TGTGCCAGCAGGAGCTTGCACTCCTACAATGAGCAGTACTTC
CASRSLHSYNEQYF
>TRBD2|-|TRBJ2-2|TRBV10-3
TGTGCCATCAGTGAAAACTCGGCGGGAGACGGGGAGCTGTTTTTT
CAISENSAGDGELFF
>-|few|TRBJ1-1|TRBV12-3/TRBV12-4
TGTGCCAGCAGTCGTCTCTCCCAGTCGGCTTTCTTT
CASSRLSQSAFF
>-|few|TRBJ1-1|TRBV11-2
TGTGCCAGCAGCTTTACTTCGGGACCCTCGAACACTGAAGCTTTCTTT
CASSFTSGPSNTEAFF
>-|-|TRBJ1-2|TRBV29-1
TGCAGCGTTCTCAGGGTGAAGTATGGCTACACCTTC
CSVLRVKYGYTF
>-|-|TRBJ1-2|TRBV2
TGTGCCAGCAGTGGACAGGCACGGGGACTCGCAACCTATGGCTACACCTTC
CASSGQARGLATYGYTF
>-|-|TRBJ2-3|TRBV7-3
TGTGCCAGCAGCTCCTCGCCCCAAGATACGCAGTATTTT
CASSSSPQDTQYF
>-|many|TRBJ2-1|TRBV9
TGTGCCAGCAGCGTAGGGGACACTAACAATGAGCAGTTCTTC
CASSVGDTNNEQFF
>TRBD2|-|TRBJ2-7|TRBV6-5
TGTGCCAGCAGTTCTACGGGACTAGCGGGGTCCTACGAGCAGTACTTC
CASSSTGLAGSYEQYF
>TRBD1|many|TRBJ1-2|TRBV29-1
TGCAGCGTTGAATGGGGCAGGGGGCAAGGCTACACCTTC
CSVEWGRGQGYTF
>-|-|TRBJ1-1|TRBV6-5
TGTGCCAGCAGTTACGCGGACAGGAACACTGAAGCTTTCTTT
CASSYADRNTEAFF
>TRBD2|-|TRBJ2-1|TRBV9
TGTGCCAGCAGCGAATATACAACTAGCGGCACATCAAGGAGCTCCTACAATGAGCAGTTCTTC
CASSEYTTSGTSRSSYNEQFF
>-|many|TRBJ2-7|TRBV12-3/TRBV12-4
TGTGCCAGCAGAAAGGCAGGGGCCTCCTACGAGCAGTACTTC
CASRKAGASYEQYF
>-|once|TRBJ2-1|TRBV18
TGTGCCAGCTTCTTACTAGACCTTTCCTACAATGAGCAGTTCTTC
CASFLLDLSYNEQFF
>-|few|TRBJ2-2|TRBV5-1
TGCGCCAGCAGTTTTACCGGGCTAAACACCGGGGAGCTGTTTTTT
CASSFTGLNTGELFF
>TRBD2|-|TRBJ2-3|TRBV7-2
TGTGCCAGCAGCCCGGGACTAGCGGGGGGTCTCTGGAGCACAGATACGCAGTATTTT
CASSPGLAGGLWSTDTQYF
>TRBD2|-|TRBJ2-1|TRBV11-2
TGTGCCAGCAGCCCAAGACTAGCGGGTGTCTACAATGAGCAGTTCTTC
CASSPRLAGVYNEQFF